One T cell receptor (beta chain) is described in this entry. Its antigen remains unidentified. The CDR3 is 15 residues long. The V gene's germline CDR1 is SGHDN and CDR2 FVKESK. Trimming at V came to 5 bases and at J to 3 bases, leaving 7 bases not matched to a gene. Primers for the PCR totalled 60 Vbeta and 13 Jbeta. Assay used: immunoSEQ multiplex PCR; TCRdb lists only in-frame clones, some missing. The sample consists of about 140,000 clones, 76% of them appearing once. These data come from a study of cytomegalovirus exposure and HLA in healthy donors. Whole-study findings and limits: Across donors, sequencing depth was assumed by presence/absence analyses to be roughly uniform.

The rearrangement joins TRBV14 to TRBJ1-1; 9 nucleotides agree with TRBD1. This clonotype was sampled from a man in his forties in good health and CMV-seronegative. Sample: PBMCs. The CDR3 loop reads CASSWTGVMDTEAFF. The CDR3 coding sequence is TGTGCCAGCAGCTGGACAGGGGTTATGGACACTGAAGCTTTCTTT.